This T cell receptor (beta chain) was recorded in a study of cytomegalovirus exposure and HLA in healthy donors. The PCR ran on 60 Vbeta and 13 Jbeta primers. The assay was immunoSEQ multiplex PCR, and TCRdb's table has in-frame clones only and misses some. This repertoire includes approximately 70,000 clones. CDR1 SGHRS and CDR2 YFSETQ come from the germline V gene. The CDR3 runs 16 residues. V lost 6 bases and J lost 2; bases outside the gene matches: 11. The rearrangement uses TRBV5-1 and TRBJ2-1; 7 bases match TRBD2. The sequencing input was PBMCs. The sequence was obtained from a woman aged 40 to 55 in good health and CMV-seropositive. Here the CDR3 reads CASTWGEGGAYNEQFF. For the CDR3, the DNA is TGCGCCAGCACGTGGGGTGAGGGAGGGGCCTACAATGAGCAGTTCTTC.